This paragraph reports one T cell receptor (beta chain). Its target is not known. The data are from a study of PD-L1 blockade in urothelial cancer. Study summary: The researchers analyzed blood 3 weeks (second dose) and 6 weeks after treatment start. Each blood sample yielded a median of around 130,000 T cells.

Profiling relied on immunoSEQ multiplex PCR, and the TCRdb table lists in-frame clones only, not all of them. In the table there are 100,000 to 150,000 clones, 86% of which are singletons. The study's findings and limits: Survival was better when pretreatment blood TCR clonality fell below the median.

The time point: peripheral blood 6 weeks after treatment start. In germline, CDR1 is SNHLY, CDR2 FYNNEI. V trimming: 6 bases; J trimming: 7 bases; junction bases outside the gene matches: 9. This CDR3 has 14 amino acids. The material was PBMCs, obtained around atezolizumab (anti-PD-L1) treatment. This receptor was obtained from a man aged 50 or older with urothelial cancer. This chain joins TRBV2 and TRBJ1-5; 7 nucleotides agree with TRBD1. CDR3 nucleotides: TGTGCCAGCAGACAGACAGGGAACAACCAGCCCCAGCATTTT. Protein sequence: CASRQTGNNQPQHF. The full variable domain, completed using reference TRBV2 and TRBJ1-5, is EPEVTQTPSHQVTQMGQEVILRCVPISNHLYFYWYRQILGQKVEFLVSFYNNEISEKSEIFDDQFSVERPDGSNFTLKIRSTKLEDSAMYFCASRQTGNNQPQHFGDGTRLSIL.